The sequence of this TCR beta chain was determined in a study of blood T cells in healthy people across ages. Study findings and constraints: Nothing was known about donor CMV status, and this possibly confounded expanded clonotype changes. Total diversity from one million sequenced T cells was likely underestimated. In long-lived donors, naive CD4+ cell counts and diversity exceeded those of aged donors.

The use of a sample-barcoded 5' primer and a J-beta primer mix characterized a second PCR of about 7 to 12 cycles. Each CDR3 protein is one row after TCRdb ran MiXCR on the 5' RACE reads. The sample has fewer than 2,000,000 distinct CDR3 sequences; about two fifths are singletons. The V and J ends lost 5 bases and 2 bases, in that order; junction bases with no gene match: 5. The CDR3 sequence is 15 residues long. This clonotype was seen a handful of times. The antigen is unknown. The origin of this receptor is a human donor in good health. The rearrangement uses TRBV12-3 or TRBV12-4 and TRBJ2-3; 9 nucleotides line up with TRBD1. Sequencing was performed on blood. The CDR3 is CASSRTGEYTDTQYF. CDR3 in DNA: TGTGCCAGCAGTAGGACAGGGGAATACACAGATACGCAGTATTTT.